By proportion, the clone carrying this TCR beta chain is medium-sized. Its target is not known. Other nucleotide sequences in the sample specify the same CDR3. This entry belongs to a study of metastatic and nonmetastatic thyroid tumors. Looking at the study overall: Both malignant and benign thyroid patients supplied peripheral blood and tumor or nodule tissue samples, across which the repertoires of these patients were then compared. Study findings and constraints: Reported TCR beta diversity, measured in blood and tumor, was significantly higher for malignant thyroid tumors than for benign nodules.

In the authors' methods: Between-group CDR3 differences, defined by clinicopathological status, yielded a distant-metastasis classifier for papillary thyroid cancer. TCRdb re-processed the PCR reads through MiXCR. These V and J calls derive from TCRdb rather than the authors' analysis. Here the sample spans some 18,000 clones, approximately 35% being singletons. Patients underwent thyroid surgery, and none had received any treatment before it. The CDR3 length is 16 residues. Germline V gene lookup returns CDR1 SGHRS and CDR2 YFSETQ. V was cut by 3 bases and J by 6 bases, with 21 bases left in between.

The sample taken for sequencing was tumor tissue. The rearrangement links TRBV5-1 to TRBJ1-1, with D maybe TRBD1 (6 bases). The sequence derives from a male donor with papillary thyroid cancer or a benign thyroid nodule (not recorded which). Some clones in this sample may be carry-over from other donors' samples. Here the CDR3 reads CASSYGTLQGGPEAFF. CDR3 DNA sequence: TGCGCCAGCAGCTACGGGACACTCCAAGGGGGGCCTGAAGCTTTCTTT.